The 21 T cell receptor beta chains below come from one sample, sequenced in a study of T-cell memory formation after mild COVID-19. TCRdb used MiXCR to reprocess the 5' RACE reads, holding one entry per CDR3 protein. The sample records over 350,000 distinct CDR3 sequences, about 15% being singletons. The sequenced sample consisted of PBMCs or a T cell subset sorted from them (not recorded which). The receptors shown here come from a man aged 18 to 30 who had mild COVID-19 (a few samples of this study predate the infection). Cell type and time point are not known.

This clonotype was picked up a small number of times. The J gene is TRBJ1-1, the V gene TRBV5-1; TRBD1 aligns across 7 bases. Per the germline V gene, CDR1 is SGHRS and CDR2 is YFSETQ. The junction had 14 bases not matched to a gene; V was cut back by 7 bases and J by 5 bases. CDR3 length: 15 amino acids. CDR3 in amino acids: CASGGGGTTATEAFF. The DNA for the CDR3 is TGCGCCAGCGGAGGAGGGGGCACCACTGCTACTGAAGCTTTCTTT.

V is TRBV6-5 and J is TRBJ2-3, with D tentatively TRBD1 or TRBD2 (6 bases each). This CDR3 spans 12 amino acids. V lost 11 bases and J lost 3, with 12 bases in between. Germline V gene data show CDR1 as MNHEY and CDR2 as SVGAGI. CDR3 DNA: TGTGCCGCTGGGGGGCCGACAGATACGCAGTATTTT. Translation gives CAAGGPTDTQYF.

V usage is TRBV20-1 and J usage is TRBJ1-2; D uncertain. Germline lookup yields CDR1 DFQATT and CDR2 SNEGSKA (reference sequence). V gave up 6 bases and J gave up 6 bases, with 17 bases separating them. This CDR3 contains 13 residues. CDR3: CSAEPRATDGYTF. In DNA, the CDR3 is TGCAGTGCCGAGCCCCGAGCAACCGATGGCTACACCTTC.

This clonotype has just a few counts. This chain connects TRBV5-1 to TRBJ1-2; tentative D call: TRBD1 (6 bases). Germline values: CDR1 SGHRS, CDR2 YFSETQ. The germline V and J ends were trimmed by 7 bases and 3 bases, with 16 bases remaining between them. The CDR3 covers 14 residues. CDR3 region: CASRNRVTDYGYTF. DNA of the CDR3: TGCGCCAGCCGAAACAGGGTGACGGACTATGGCTACACCTTC.

This clonotype was detected only a few times. The CDR3 region has the DNA TGTGCCAGCAGCCCCCCGGGGGGGGTGTCCCCCGGGGAGCTGTTTTTT. It codes for CASSPPGGVSPGELFF. The chain links TRBV7-9 to TRBJ2-2, with TRBD2 matching 8 bases. CDR3 length equals 16 residues. V shed 5 bases and J 6 bases; nucleotides not matched to a gene: 11. CDR1 and CDR2 (germline): SEHNR, FQNEAQ (reference sequence).

The chain carries TRBV4-1 and TRBJ1-1; 8 nucleotides align to TRBD1. The CDR3 spans 14 residues. Per the germline V gene, CDR1 is MGHRA and CDR2 is YSYEKL. V was clipped by 2 bases and J by 4 bases; unmatched bases: 3. The chain's CDR3 is CASSQNRGITEAFF. The DNA for the CDR3 is TGCGCCAGCAGCCAAAACAGGGGGATCACTGAAGCTTTCTTT.

This clonotype was detected ten times or more. The rearrangement joins TRBV7-2 to TRBJ2-2, with D hard to call. Germline values: CDR1 SGHTA, CDR2 FQGNSA. Trimming cost V 6 bases and J 1 base, with 15 bases left between them. The CDR3 runs to 16 residues. CDR3 residues: CASRVRSGLNTGELFF. The DNA for the CDR3 is TGTGCCAGCAGAGTGAGGTCCGGGTTGAACACCGGGGAGCTGTTTTTT.

The chain uses TRBV5-4 and TRBJ2-3; 9 positions match TRBD1. This CDR3 region has 14 residues. V dropped 4 bases and J dropped 5; count of bases not matched to a gene: 5. Germline CDR1 SGHNT, CDR2 YYREEE (reference sequence). The CDR3 nucleotides are TGTGCCAGCAGCACAGGGGGCGCGGGAGATACGCAGTATTTT. This translates into CASSTGGAGDTQYF.

This clonotype has a handful of counts. This chain connects TRBV7-2 to TRBJ2-5; 8 bases match TRBD2. The CDR3 runs 16 residues. Germline values: CDR1 SGHTA, CDR2 FQGNSA. Trimming at V came to 4 bases and at J to 2 bases, leaving 9 bases not matched to a gene. The CDR3 DNA reads TGTGCCAGCAGCTATCCCAGGGGACTAGGACAAGAGACCCAGTACTTC. It specifies CASSYPRGLGQETQYF.

The chain joins TRBV20-1 to TRBJ1-5; D remains ambiguous. V dropped 1 base and J dropped 6 bases, with 10 bases sitting between them. The CDR3 totals 13 residues. Germline lookup yields CDR1 DFQATT and CDR2 SNEGSKA (reference sequence). The CDR3 DNA follows: TGCAGTGCTAGAGGGCCCCCGGGTCAGCCCCAGCATTTT. Protein: CSARGPPGQPQHF.

This clonotype has more than one count but fewer than ten. This chain links TRBV7-9 with TRBJ2-2, with a tentative D call TRBD1 (5 bases). Germline CDR1 is SEHNR and CDR2 is FQNEAQ (reference sequence). The CDR3 runs to 13 residues. V was clipped by 5 bases and J by 3 bases, with 7 bases between them. The CDR3 DNA reads TGTGCCAGCAGCATCAGGGACACCGGGGAGCTGTTTTTT. Translating it yields CASSIRDTGELFF.

This clonotype was recorded many times. This chain connects TRBV11-2 to TRBJ1-1; perhaps TRBD1 as D (6 bases). The CDR3 is 18 amino acids. Trimming left V 4 bases short and J 0 bases short, with 21 bases between. Germline values: CDR1 SGHAT, CDR2 FQNNGV. CDR3 in amino acids: CASSSPRGGGSMNTEAFF. In DNA form, the CDR3 reads TGTGCCAGCAGCTCACCAAGGGGGGGAGGTAGCATGAACACTGAAGCTTTCTTT. The variable domain in full, with the rest retrieved from reference TRBV11-2 and TRBJ1-1, is EAGVAQSPRYKIIEKRQSVAFWCNPISGHATLYWYQQILGQGPKLLIQFQNNGVVDDSQLPKDRFSAERLKGVDSTLKIQPAKLEDSAVYLCASSSPRGGGSMNTEAFFGQGTRLTVV.

This clonotype came up a few times. This chain joins TRBV10-1 and TRBJ1-1; the match to TRBD1 covers 8 bases. V dropped 2 bases and J dropped 4; count of bases not matched to a gene: 3. There are 14 residues in the CDR3. The V gene's germline CDR1 is WNHNN and CDR2 SYGVQD (reference sequence). The CDR3 region is CASSETQGATEAFF. The CDR3 nucleotides read TGCGCCAGCAGTGAGACGCAGGGGGCCACTGAAGCTTTCTTT.

In this sample, this clonotype turned up a few times. The CDR3 here is CASSSTEFFEQYF. CDR3 DNA: TGTGCCAGCAGCTCCACGGAGTTTTTCGAGCAGTACTTC. The V gene is TRBV7-9, the J gene TRBJ2-7; D is uncertain. In germline, CDR1 is SEHNR, CDR2 FQNEAQ (reference sequence). CDR3 size: 13 residues. V was trimmed by 4 bases and J by 6 bases, leaving 13 bases between them.

J is TRBJ1-1 and V is TRBV30; D possibly corresponds to TRBD1 (6 bases). The germline CDR1 and CDR2 sequences are GTSNPN and SVGIG (reference sequence). Trimming took 2 bases from V and 0 from J, leaving 7 bases between them. The CDR3 runs 13 residues. This CDR3 is CAWSRQVNTEAFF. Here the CDR3 DNA reads TGTGCCTGGAGTCGACAGGTGAACACTGAAGCTTTCTTT. Drawing the rest from reference TRBV30 and TRBJ1-1, the complete variable domain is SQTIHQWPATLVQPVGSPLSLECTVEGTSNPNLYWYRQAAGRGLQLLFYSVGIGQISSEVPQNLSASRPQDRQFILSSKKLLLSDSGFYLCAWSRQVNTEAFFGQGTRLTVV.

There are a few counts of this clonotype. The chain is built from TRBV2 and TRBJ2-3; D not certain. CDR1 and CDR2 (germline): SNHLY, FYNNEI. CDR3 length equals 15 residues. V was shortened by 5 bases and J by 2 bases, with 14 bases between the two germline ends. CDR3 residues: CASSRNGANTDTQYF. In nucleotides, the CDR3 is TGTGCCAGCAGTCGAAACGGAGCGAACACAGATACGCAGTATTTT.

The chain joins TRBV4-1 to TRBJ2-1; D not resolved. Trimming removed 2 bases from V and 6 bases from J, with 5 bases in between. This CDR3 has 12 amino acids. Germline values: CDR1 MGHRA, CDR2 YSYEKL. CDR3: CASSQNSNEQFF. The CDR3 DNA reads as TGCGCCAGCAGCCAAAATTCCAATGAGCAGTTCTTC.

This clonotype came up a few times. V usage is TRBV3-1 and J usage is TRBJ2-1, with 10 bases fitting TRBD1. Trimming cost V 4 bases and J 4 bases; bases outside gene matches: 4. CDR1 and CDR2 from the germline V gene are LGHDT and YNNKEL (reference sequence). The CDR3 totals 15 residues. The DNA of the CDR3 is TGTGCCAGCAGCCGGGACAGGGGTTTTTACAATGAGCAGTTCTTC. Its protein is CASSRDRGFYNEQFF.

This clonotype was seen only a few times. The chain employs TRBV10-3 and TRBJ1-2; D is ambiguous. The germline gives CDR1 ENHRY, CDR2 SYGVKD. V shed 8 bases and J shed 0 bases, with 13 bases lying between them. The CDR3 extends over 14 amino acids. The CDR3 region has the DNA TGTGCCATCCGAGCGGCAGACGCTAACTATGGCTACACCTTC. It yields the protein CAIRAADANYGYTF.

Only a few counts were recorded for this clonotype. CDR3 in amino acids: CASSPLGGGFTDTQYF. The CDR3 DNA follows: TGTGCCAGCAGCCCCCTCGGCGGGGGATTCACAGATACGCAGTATTTT. The chain employs TRBV7-9 and TRBJ2-3; 7 nucleotides align to TRBD2. Looked up from germline, CDR1 is SEHNR and CDR2 is FQNEAQ (reference sequence). The junction had 10 bases not matched to a gene; V was cut back by 5 bases and J by 2 bases. The CDR3 covers 16 residues.

This clonotype was detected only a few times. The V gene is TRBV7-9, the J gene TRBJ2-5; D unclear. This CDR3 is 14 amino acids long. Trimming removed 5 bases from V and 2 bases from J, with 12 bases in between. CDR1 is SEHNR and CDR2 is FQNEAQ in the germline V gene (reference sequence). The CDR3 reads CASSADWRQETQYF. The CDR3 DNA is TGTGCCAGCAGCGCCGACTGGAGACAAGAGACCCAGTACTTC.